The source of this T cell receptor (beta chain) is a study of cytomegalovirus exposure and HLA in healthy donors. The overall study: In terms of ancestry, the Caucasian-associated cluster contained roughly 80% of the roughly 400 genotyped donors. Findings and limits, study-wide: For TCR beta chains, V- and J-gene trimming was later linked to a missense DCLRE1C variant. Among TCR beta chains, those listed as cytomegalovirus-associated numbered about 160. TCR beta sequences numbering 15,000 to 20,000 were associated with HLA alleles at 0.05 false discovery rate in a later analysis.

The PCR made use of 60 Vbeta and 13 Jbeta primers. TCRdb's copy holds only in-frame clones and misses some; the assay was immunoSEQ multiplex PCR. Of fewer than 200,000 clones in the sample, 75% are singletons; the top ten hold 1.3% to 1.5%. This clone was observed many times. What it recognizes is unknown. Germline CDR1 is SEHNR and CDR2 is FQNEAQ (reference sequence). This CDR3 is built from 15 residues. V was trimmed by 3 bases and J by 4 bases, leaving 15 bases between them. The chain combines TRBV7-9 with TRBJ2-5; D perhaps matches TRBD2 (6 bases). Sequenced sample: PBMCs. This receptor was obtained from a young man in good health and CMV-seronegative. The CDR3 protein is CASSFGTLLGETQYF. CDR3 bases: TGTGCCAGCAGCTTCGGGACTCTCTTGGGAGAGACCCAGTACTTC.